This T cell receptor (beta chain) was profiled in a study of T cell responses to AZD1222 COVID-19 vaccine. General observations from the study: Seropositivity was recorded at baseline in only 6 or 7 AZD1222 recipients.

Germline-derived CDR1 and CDR2 are MNHNS and SASEGT. V dropped 3 bases and J dropped 0; count of bases not matched to a gene: 2. The CDR3 consists of 15 residues. For this clone: Its specificity is not known.

The data were produced by immunoSEQ multiplex PCR, yet TCRdb's version contains in-frame clones alone and is incomplete. Seen here are about 110,000 clones, roughly 90% observed once, and the top ten hold about a sixth. The source of this sequence is an adult in good health. Sequenced material: peripheral blood, taken on day 0 of AZD1222 vaccination. J is TRBJ2-3 and V is TRBV6-1, with 8 bases matching TRBD2. CDR3 sequence reads: CASSEQRGSTDTQYF. CDR3 nucleotide sequence: TGTGCCAGCAGTGAGCAGCGGGGGAGCACAGATACGCAGTATTTT.